The clone carrying this TCR beta chain was observed a handful of times. Its specificity is not known. TCRdb itself ran the 5' RACE reads through MiXCR, one entry per CDR3 protein. The top ten clones hold 8% to 9.5% of a sample with a few hundred thousand distinct CDR3 sequences, approximately 8.8% of them seen once. Germline V lookup: CDR1 SGHKS, CDR2 YYEKEE (reference sequence). CDR3 length: 13 residues. V lost 7 bases and J lost 3, with 14 bases in between. The record originates from a study of identical twins. Study results and caveats: Twins' surplus sharing was weaker for beta out-of-frame sequences. The conclusions drew on cross-sectional statistical analysis instead of tracking the same donors.

Sequencing was done on a sample of naive T cells sorted from blood. The receptor was isolated from a woman aged 45-65 years in good health. The chain carries TRBV5-5 and TRBJ2-7; tentative D call: TRBD2 (6 bases). Here the CDR3 DNA reads TGTGCCAGCTATCAAACGGGAGTCTACGAGCAGTACTTC. This codes for CASYQTGVYEQYF. Using reference TRBV5-5 and TRBJ2-7 for the parts outside the CDR3, the full variable domain is DAGVTQSPTHLIKTRGQQVTLRCSPISGHKSVSWYQQVLGQGPQFIFQYYEKEERGRGNFPDRFSARQFPNYSSELNVNALLLGDSALYLCASYQTGVYEQYFGPGTRLTVT.